Listed below are T cell receptor beta chains from one sample, sequenced in a study of glioma-infiltrating T cells after dendritic cell vaccination. The method was immunoSEQ multiplex PCR; TCRdb's version includes in-frame clones alone and lacks a portion of them. This sample has about 94,000 clones, with less than 90% found just once. The starting material was blood, obtained after dendritic cell vaccination. The receptor source for this set is a human donor with glioblastoma. The CDR3 runs from the conserved cysteine through the conserved F or W. Each record gives: V gene, J gene, CDR3 protein.

>TRBV5-1|TRBJ1-2
CASSRGGDGDGYTF
>TRBV18|TRBJ2-7
CASSPPTGGREQYF
>TRBV10-3|TRBJ2-1
CAISEDRGSYNEQFF
>TRBV30|TRBJ1-3
CAWMRDRGDTIYF
>TRBV18|TRBJ2-5
CASSPGVLAGGPETQYF
>TRBV4-1|TRBJ2-7
CASSPGAGASYEQYF
>TRBV9|TRBJ2-1
CASSVGASGMSSYNEQFF
>TRBV7-9|TRBJ2-2
CASSGRRGINGELFF
>TRBV6-5|TRBJ2-4
CASIRGPIPLRVQYF
>TRBV5-1|TRBJ1-1
CASSLTNTGTGRTEAFF
>TRBV6-1|TRBJ1-1
CASIRRGLAFF
>TRBV18|TRBJ2-3
CASSLRGGRTDTQYF
>TRBV7-8|TRBJ1-6
CASSVGQGHSPLHF
>TRBV19|TRBJ2-7
CASSFSGTGYGEQYF
>TRBV5-3|TRBJ1-1
CARSLVLDSGHCYSSTEAFF
>TRBV5-1|TRBJ2-1
CASSSGLAGRVNNEQFF
>TRBV29-1|TRBJ2-7
CSARLGTGGSYEQYF
>TRBV29-1|TRBJ1-1
CSVGQGNTEAFF
>TRBV7-9|TRBJ2-7
CASSLSPRGSYEQYF
>TRBV27|TRBJ2-7
CASSNPTGRHEQYF
>TRBV7-2|TRBJ1-2
CASSLFDREVDGYTF
>TRBV27|TRBJ1-1
CATHPWRSNTEAFF
>TRBV5-1|TRBJ1-1
CASSLVRGNTEAFF
>TRBV27|TRBJ1-2
CASSLSLGDPQGSYGYTF
>TRBV5-4|TRBJ2-3
CASSSMTATDTQYF
>TRBV5-1|TRBJ2-1
CASSLEGAGHGIEQFF
>TRBV2|TRBJ1-4
CASSGQGTTNEKLFF
>TRBV21-1|TRBJ2-7
CASSKVWGQGASYEQYF
>TRBV30|TRBJ2-1
CAGRSGSYNEQFF
>TRBV10-3|TRBJ1-2
CAITPLAGASLNGYTF
>TRBV30|TRBJ1-1
CAWIKGSMFAEAFF
>TRBV14|TRBJ2-1
CASSLGQGAGEQFF
>TRBV7-2|TRBJ2-1
CASSLDGGGYNEQFF
>TRBV2|TRBJ1-2
CASRRDSNYGYTF
>TRBV5-1|TRBJ2-1
CASSGPSRGSSYNEQFF
>TRBV27|TRBJ2-7
CASSSNSGSWVYEQYF
>TRBV19|TRBJ1-2
CASSITRGQDGYTF
>TRBV30|TRBJ1-5
CAWSVGLFMAEPQHF
>TRBV7-2|TRBJ2-7
CASSLVAGGPHEQYF
>TRBV6-5|TRBJ1-2
CASRPQSAGNYGYTF